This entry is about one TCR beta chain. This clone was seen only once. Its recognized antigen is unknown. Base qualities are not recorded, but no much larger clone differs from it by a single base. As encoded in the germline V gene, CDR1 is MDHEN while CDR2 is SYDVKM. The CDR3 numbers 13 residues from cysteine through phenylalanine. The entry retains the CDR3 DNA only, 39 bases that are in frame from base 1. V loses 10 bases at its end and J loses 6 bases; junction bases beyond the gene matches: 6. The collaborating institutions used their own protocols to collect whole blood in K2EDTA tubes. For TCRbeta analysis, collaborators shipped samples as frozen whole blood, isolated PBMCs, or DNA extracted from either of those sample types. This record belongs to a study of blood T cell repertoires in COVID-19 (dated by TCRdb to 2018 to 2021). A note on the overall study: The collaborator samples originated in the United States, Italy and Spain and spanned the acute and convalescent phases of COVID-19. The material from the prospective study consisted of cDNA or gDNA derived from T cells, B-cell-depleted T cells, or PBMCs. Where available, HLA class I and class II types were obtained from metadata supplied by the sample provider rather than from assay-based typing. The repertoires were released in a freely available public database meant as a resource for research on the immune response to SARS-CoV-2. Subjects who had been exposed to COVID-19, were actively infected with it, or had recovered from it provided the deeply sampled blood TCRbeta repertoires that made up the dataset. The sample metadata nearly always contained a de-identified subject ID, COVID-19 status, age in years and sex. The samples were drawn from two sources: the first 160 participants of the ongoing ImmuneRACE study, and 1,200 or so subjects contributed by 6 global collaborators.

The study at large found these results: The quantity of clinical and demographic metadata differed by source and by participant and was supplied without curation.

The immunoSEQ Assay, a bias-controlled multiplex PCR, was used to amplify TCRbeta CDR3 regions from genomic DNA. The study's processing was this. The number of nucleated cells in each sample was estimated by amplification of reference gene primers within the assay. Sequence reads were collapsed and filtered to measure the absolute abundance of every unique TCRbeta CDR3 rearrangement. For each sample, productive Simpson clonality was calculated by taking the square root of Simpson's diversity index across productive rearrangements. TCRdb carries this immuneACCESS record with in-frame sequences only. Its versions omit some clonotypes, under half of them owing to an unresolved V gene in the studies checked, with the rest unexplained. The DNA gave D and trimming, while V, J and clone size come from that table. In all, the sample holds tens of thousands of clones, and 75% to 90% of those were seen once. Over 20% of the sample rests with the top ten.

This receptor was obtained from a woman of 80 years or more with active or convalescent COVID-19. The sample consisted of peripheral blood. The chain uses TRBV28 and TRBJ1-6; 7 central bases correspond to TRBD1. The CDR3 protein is CATGTDLNSPLHF. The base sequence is TGTGCCACCGGGACAGACCTTAATTCACCCCTCCACTTT.